This T cell receptor (beta chain) was captured in a study of control samples from healthy donors and cancer patients. This CDR3 has 21 residues. Profiled with immunoSEQ multiplex PCR; TCRdb holds only in-frame clones, not every one. The sample consists of 190,000 or so clones, approximately 95% of them appearing once. The TCR originated in a man younger than 35 in good health. The J gene is TRBJ1-5, the V gene TRBV21-1; the DNA was not compared with TRBD1, the D call given in the table. TRBV21-1 is recorded as a pseudogene. Sequenced: blood. CDR3 sequence (DNA): TGTGCCAGCAGCAAAGAGGTACGCAGGGGCCCTCGACTTTATAGCAATCAGCCCCAGCATTTT. It encodes CASSKEVRRGPRLYSNQPQHF.